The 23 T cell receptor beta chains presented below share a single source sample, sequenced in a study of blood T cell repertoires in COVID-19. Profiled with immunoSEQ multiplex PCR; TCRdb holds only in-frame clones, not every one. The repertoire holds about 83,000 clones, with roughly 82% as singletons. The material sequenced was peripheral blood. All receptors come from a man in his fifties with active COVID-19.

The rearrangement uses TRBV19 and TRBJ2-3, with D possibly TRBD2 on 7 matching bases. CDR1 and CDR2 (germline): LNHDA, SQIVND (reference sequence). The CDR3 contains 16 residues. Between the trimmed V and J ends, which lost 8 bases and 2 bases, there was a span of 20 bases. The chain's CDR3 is CASSRGASRDTDTQYF. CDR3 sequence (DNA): TGTGCCAGTTCCCGGGGGGCTAGTCGGGACACAGATACGCAGTATTTT.

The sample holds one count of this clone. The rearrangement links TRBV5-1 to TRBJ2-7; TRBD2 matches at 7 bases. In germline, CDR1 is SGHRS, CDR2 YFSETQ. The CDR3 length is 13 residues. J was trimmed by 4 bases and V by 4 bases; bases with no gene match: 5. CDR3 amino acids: CASSPREEYEQYF. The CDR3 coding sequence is TGCGCCAGCAGCCCCCGGGAGGAGTACGAGCAGTACTTC.

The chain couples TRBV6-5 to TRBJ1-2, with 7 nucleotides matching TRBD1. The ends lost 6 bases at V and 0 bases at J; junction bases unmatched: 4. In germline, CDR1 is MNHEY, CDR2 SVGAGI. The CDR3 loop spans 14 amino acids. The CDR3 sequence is CASRKTGANYGYTF. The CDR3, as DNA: TGTGCCAGCAGGAAAACAGGGGCTAACTATGGCTACACCTTC.

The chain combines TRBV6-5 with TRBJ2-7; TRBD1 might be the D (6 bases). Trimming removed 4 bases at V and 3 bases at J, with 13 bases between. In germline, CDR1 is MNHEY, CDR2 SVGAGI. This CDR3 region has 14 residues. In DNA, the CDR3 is TGTGCCAGCAGTTGGGGACAAAACAGCTACGAGCAGTACTTC. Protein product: CASSWGQNSYEQYF.

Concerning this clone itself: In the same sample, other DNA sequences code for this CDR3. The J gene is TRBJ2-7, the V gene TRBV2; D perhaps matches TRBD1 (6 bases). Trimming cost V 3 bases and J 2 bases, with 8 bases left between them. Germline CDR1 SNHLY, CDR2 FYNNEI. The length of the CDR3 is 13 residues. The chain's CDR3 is CASSEGAPYEQYF. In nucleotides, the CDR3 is TGTGCCAGCAGTGAGGGGGCCCCCTACGAGCAGTACTTC.

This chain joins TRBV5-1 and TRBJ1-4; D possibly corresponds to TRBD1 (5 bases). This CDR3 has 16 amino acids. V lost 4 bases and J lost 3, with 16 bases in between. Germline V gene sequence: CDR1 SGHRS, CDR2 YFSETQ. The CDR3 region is CASSPFPGVPNEKLFF. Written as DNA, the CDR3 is TGCGCCAGCAGCCCTTTCCCGGGGGTCCCTAATGAAAAACTGTTTTTT.

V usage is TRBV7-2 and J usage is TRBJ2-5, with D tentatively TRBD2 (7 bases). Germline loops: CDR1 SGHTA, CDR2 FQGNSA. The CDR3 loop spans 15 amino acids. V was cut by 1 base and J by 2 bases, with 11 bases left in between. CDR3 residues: CASSLVRGPQETQYF. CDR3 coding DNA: TGTGCCAGCAGCTTAGTGCGGGGGCCACAAGAGACCCAGTACTTC.

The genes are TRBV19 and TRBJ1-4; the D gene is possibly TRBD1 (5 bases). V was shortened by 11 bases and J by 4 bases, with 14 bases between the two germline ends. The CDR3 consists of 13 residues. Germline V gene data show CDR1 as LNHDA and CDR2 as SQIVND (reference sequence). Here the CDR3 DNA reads TGTGCCGCCGCGGGGGGAAATAATGAAAAACTGTTTTTT. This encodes CAAAGGNNEKLFF.

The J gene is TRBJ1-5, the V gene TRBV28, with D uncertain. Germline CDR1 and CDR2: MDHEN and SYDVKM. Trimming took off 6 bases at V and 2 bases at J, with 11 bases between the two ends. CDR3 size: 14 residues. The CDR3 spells CASRRVPGNQPQHF. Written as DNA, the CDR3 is TGTGCCAGCAGAAGAGTGCCGGGCAATCAGCCCCAGCATTTT.

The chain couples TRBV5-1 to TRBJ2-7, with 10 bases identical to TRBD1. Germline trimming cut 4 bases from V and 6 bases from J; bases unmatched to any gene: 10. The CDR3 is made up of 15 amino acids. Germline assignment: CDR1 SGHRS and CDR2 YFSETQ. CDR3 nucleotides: TGCGCCAGCAGCGACCCGGGACAGGGGCTGGGCGAGCAGTACTTC. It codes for CASSDPGQGLGEQYF.

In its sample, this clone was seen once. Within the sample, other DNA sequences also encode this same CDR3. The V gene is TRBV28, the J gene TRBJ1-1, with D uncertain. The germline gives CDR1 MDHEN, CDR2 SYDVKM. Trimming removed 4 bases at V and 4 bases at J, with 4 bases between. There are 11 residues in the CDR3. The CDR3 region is CASSSRTEAFF. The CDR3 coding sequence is TGTGCCAGCAGTTCCCGCACTGAAGCTTTCTTT.

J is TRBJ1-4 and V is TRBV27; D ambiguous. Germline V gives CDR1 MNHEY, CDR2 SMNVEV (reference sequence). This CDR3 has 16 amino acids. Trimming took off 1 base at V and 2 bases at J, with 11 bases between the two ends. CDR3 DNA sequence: TGTGCCAGCAGTTTATACGTTCCCGGGACTAATGAAAAACTGTTTTTT. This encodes CASSLYVPGTNEKLFF.

As DNA, the CDR3 is TGTGCCAGCAGTGAATTAATTTCGGGGGGCTCCTACAATGAGCAGTTCTTC. It encodes CASSELISGGSYNEQFF. The chain links TRBV25-1 to TRBJ2-1, with TRBD2 matching over 7 bases. Germline assignment: CDR1 MGHDK and CDR2 SYGVNS. After removal of 1 base from V and 0 bases from J, the junction contained 6 bases not matched to a gene. The CDR3 is 17 amino acids.

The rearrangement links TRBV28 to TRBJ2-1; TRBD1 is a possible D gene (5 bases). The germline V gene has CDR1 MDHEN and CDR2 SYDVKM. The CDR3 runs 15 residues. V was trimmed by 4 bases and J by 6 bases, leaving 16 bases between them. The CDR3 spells CASSSQGLAPNEQFF. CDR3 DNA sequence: TGTGCCAGCAGTTCGCAGGGTCTGGCCCCCAATGAGCAGTTCTTC.

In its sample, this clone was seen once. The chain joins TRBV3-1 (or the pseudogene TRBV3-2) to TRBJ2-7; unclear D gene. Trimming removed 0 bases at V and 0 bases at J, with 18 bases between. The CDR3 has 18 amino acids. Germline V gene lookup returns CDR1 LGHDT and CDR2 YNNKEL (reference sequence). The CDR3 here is CASSQDLGPAQDSYEQYF. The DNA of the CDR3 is TGTGCCAGCAGCCAAGATCTGGGCCCGGCCCAGGACTCCTACGAGCAGTACTTC.

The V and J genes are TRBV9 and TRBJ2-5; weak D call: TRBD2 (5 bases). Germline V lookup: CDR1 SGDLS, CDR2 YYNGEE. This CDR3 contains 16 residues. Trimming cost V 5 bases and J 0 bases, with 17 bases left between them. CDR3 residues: CASRGRERPYQETQYF. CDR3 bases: TGTGCCAGCAGGGGGAGAGAACGCCCGTACCAAGAGACCCAGTACTTC.

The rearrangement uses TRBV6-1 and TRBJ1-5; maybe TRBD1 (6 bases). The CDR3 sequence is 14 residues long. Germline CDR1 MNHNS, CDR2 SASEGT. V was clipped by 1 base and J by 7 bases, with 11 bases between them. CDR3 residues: CASSEVSDSQPQHF. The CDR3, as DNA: TGTGCCAGCAGTGAAGTTTCGGACAGCCAGCCCCAGCATTTT.

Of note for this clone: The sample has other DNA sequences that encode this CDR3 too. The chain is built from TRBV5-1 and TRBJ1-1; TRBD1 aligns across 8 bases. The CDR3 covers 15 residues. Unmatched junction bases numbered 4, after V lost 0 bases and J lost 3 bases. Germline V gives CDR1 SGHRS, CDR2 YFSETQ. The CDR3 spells CASSLVAGGYTEAFF. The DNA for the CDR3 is TGCGCCAGCAGCTTGGTGGCAGGGGGCTACACTGAAGCTTTCTTT.

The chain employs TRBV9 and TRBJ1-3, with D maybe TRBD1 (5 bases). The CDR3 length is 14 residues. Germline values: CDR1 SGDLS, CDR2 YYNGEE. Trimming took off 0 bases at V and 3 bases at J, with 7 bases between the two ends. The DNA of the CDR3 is TGTGCCAGCAGCGTAGAGGGGTTTGGAAACACCATATATTTT. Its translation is CASSVEGFGNTIYF.

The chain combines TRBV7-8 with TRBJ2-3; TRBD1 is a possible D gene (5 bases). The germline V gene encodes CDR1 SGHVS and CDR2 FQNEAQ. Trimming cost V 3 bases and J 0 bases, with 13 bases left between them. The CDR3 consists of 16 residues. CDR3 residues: CASSFRAALSTDTQYF. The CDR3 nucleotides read TGTGCCAGCAGCTTCAGGGCCGCCCTCAGCACAGATACGCAGTATTTT.

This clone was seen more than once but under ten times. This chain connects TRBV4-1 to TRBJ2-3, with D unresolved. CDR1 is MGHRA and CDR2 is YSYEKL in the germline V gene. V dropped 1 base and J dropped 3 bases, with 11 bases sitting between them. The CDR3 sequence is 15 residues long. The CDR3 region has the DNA TGCGCCAGCAGCCAAGTAGATTATTGGACAGATACGCAGTATTTT. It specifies CASSQVDYWTDTQYF.

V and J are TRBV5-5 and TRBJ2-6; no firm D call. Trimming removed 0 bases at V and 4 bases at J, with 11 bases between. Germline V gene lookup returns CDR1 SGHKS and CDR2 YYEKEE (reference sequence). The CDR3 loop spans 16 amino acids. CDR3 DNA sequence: TGTGCCAGCAGCTTGGTAGCAGAGGCCGGGGCCAACGTCCTGACTTTC. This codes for CASSLVAEAGANVLTF. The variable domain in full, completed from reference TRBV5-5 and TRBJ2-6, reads DAGVTQSPTHLIKTRGQQVTLRCSPISGHKSVSWYQQVLGQGPQFIFQYYEKEERGRGNFPDRFSARQFPNYSSELNVNALLLGDSALYLCASSLVAEAGANVLTFGAGSRLTVL.

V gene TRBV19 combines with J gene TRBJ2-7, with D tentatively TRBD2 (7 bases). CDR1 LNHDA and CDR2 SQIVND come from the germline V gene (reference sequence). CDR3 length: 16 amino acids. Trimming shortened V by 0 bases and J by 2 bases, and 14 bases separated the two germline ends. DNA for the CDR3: TGTGCCAGTAGTATAGAGCTCGGGGGGCCGACCTACGAGCAGTACTTC. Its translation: CASSIELGGPTYEQYF. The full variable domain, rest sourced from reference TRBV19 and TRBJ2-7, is DGGITQSPKYLFRKEGQNVTLSCEQNLNHDAMYWYRQDPGQGLRLIYYSQIVNDFQKGDIAEGYSVSREKKESFPLTVTSAQKNPTAFYLCASSIELGGPTYEQYFGPGTRLTVT.